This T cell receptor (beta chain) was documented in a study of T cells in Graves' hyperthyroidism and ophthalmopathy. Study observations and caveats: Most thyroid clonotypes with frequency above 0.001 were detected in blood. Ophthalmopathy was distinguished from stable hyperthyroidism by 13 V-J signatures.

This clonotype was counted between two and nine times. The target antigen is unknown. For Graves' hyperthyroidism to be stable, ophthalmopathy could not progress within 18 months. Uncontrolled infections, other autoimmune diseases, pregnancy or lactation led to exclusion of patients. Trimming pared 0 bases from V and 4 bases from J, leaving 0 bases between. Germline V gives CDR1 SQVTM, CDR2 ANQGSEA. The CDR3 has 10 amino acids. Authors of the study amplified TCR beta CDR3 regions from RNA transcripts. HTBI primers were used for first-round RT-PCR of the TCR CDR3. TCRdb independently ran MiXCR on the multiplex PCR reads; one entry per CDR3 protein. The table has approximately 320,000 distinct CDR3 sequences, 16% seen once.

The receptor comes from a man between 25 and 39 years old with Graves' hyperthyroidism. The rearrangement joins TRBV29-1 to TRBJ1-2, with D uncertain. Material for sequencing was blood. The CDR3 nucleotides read TGCAGCGTTGAAGACTATGGCTACACCTTC. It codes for CSVEDYGYTF.